This TCR beta chain was captured by sequencing in a study of shared clonotypes between healthy human individuals. Overall study results and limits: Memory subsets generally showed lower estimated richness than naive subsets. Limitation of the genetic and exposure-history diversity represented came from the few donors.

With regard to this clone: No antigen is known for it.

Germline CDR1 and CDR2: MGHDK and SYGVNS. This CDR3 has 13 amino acids. Trimming removed 7 bases at V and 10 bases at J, with 17 bases between. The assay was carried out at the deep level. Measured with immunoSEQ multiplex PCR; TCRdb has only the in-frame clones, and not every one. The sample holds roughly 1,500,000 clones, around 98.5% seen once. The sample taken for sequencing was naive CD4+ T cells sorted from blood. Subset described: CD45RA+ positively selected. V is TRBV25-1 and J is TRBJ2-1; perhaps TRBD1 as D (5 bases). This clonotype was sampled from a young man in good health. The CDR3 bases are TGTGCCAGCACCCCAGGGATAGGCTGGGAGCAGTTCTTC. This gives the protein CASTPGIGWEQFF.